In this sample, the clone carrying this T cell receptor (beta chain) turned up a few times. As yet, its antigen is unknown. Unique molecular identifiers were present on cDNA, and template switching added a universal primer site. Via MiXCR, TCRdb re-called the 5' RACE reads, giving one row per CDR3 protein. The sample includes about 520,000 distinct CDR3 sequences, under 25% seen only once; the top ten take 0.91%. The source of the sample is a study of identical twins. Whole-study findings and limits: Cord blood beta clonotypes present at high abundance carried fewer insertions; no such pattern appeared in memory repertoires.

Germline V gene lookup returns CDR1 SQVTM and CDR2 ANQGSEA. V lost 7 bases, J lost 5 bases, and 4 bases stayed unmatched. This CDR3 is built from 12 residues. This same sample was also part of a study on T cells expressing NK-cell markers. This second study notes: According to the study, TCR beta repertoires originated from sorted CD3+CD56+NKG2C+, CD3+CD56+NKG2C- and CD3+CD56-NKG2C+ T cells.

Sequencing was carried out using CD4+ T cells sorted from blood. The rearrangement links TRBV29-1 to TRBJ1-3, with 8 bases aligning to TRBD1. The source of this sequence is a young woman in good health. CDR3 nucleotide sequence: TGCAGCGCCCAGGGGGCAAGAAACACCATATATTTT. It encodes CSAQGARNTIYF. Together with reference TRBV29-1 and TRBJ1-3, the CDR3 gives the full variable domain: SAVISQKPSRDICQRGTSLTIQCQVDSQVTMMFWYRQQPGQSLTLIATANQGSEATYESGFVIDKFPISRPNLTFSTLTVSNMSPEDSSIYLCSAQGARNTIYFGEGSWLTVV.